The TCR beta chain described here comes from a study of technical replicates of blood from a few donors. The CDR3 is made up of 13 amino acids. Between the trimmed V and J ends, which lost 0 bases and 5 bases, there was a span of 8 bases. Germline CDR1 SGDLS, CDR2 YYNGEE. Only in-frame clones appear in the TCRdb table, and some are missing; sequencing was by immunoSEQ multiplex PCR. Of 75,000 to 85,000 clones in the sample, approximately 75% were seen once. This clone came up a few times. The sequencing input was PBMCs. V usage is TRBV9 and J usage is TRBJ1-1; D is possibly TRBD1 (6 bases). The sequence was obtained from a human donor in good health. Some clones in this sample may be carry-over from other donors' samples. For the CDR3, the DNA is TGTGCCAGCAGCGTAGTTGACAGGACTGAAGCTTTCTTT. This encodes CASSVVDRTEAFF.